These T cell receptor beta chains were read from a single sample in a study of T cells in Graves' hyperthyroidism and ophthalmopathy. TCRdb fed the multiplex PCR reads into MiXCR, producing one record per CDR3 protein. The sample holds around 700,000 distinct CDR3 sequences; around a third are singletons and the top ten take roughly 30%. The source material was blood. The source of these receptors is a woman between 40 and 50 years old with Graves' hyperthyroidism. CDR3s include the opening cysteine and the closing phenylalanine or tryptophan. The D gene is left open where the match is weak.

j_call,v_call,d_call,cdr3_aa
TRBJ1-5,TRBV12-3/TRBV12-4,-,CASSSRAGRTLNWNQPQHF
TRBJ2-3,TRBV10-1,-,CASGENPGVGGTQYF
TRBJ1-4,TRBV7-2,-,CASSLQASHNEKLFF
TRBJ2-7,TRBV4-1,-,CASSTRGTRTYEQYF
TRBJ1-1,TRBV6-2/TRBV6-3,-,CASRLIQGFGNTEAFF
TRBJ2-3,TRBV20-1,-,CSALGGGTDTQYF
TRBJ2-2,TRBV2,-,CASSRTATNTGELFF
TRBJ2-3,TRBV6-5,TRBD2,CASSSPGTSPQYF
TRBJ2-7,TRBV12-3/TRBV12-4,-,CASSLVPSEQYF
TRBJ2-7,TRBV7-2,-,CASSARGTYEQYF
TRBJ1-1,TRBV20-1,-,CSALKDDYEQRHTEAFF
TRBJ1-5,TRBV14,-,CASSPLRGFGNQPQHF
TRBJ1-1,TRBV12-3/TRBV12-4,TRBD1,CASSLWTGMNTEAFF
TRBJ1-2,TRBV4-1,-,CASSQREQTGYGYTF
TRBJ2-7,TRBV19,TRBD1,CASSPGQGRPYEQYF
-,TRBV7-2,TRBD2,CASSRTSGGFSYEQYF
TRBJ1-6,TRBV10-3,-,CASSVTGDSPLHF
TRBJ1-6,TRBV7-2,-,CASRRLGATNSPLHF
TRBJ1-2,TRBV5-6,-,CASSATGRGGYTF
TRBJ1-5,TRBV19,-,CASSPRGARGNQPQHF
TRBJ1-2,TRBV24-1,-,CAISPEGSTNYGYTF
TRBJ1-5,TRBV9,-,CASSLSGRAYNQPQHF
TRBJ2-3,TRBV20-1,TRBD2,CSAEIRSGRPDTQYF
TRBJ1-1,TRBV10-3,-,CAISESREAFF
TRBJ2-7,TRBV7-8,-,CASSLANNLPDEQYF
TRBJ2-5,TRBV19,TRBD2,CASSIRSGGEETQYF
TRBJ2-2,TRBV10-3,-,CATSPAEANTGELFF
TRBJ1-1,TRBV5-1,TRBD1,CASSLKTGPNTEAFF
TRBJ2-7,TRBV29-1,TRBD1,CSVEDTGTGLYEQYF
TRBJ1-2,TRBV7-2,-,CASSFYSPSGYGYTF
TRBJ2-7,TRBV6-2/TRBV6-3,TRBD2,CASSSRLAGGNYEQYF
TRBJ1-4,TRBV12-3/TRBV12-4,-,CASSLWEGKLFF
TRBJ1-1,TRBV10-3,-,CAISESSWGSTEAFF
TRBJ1-1,TRBV10-1,-,CASSDPGTLRTEAFF
TRBJ2-7,TRBV2,-,CASSGDIQGRGYEQYF
TRBJ2-7,TRBV12-3/TRBV12-4,TRBD1,CASTRTGGSYEQYF
TRBJ2-2,TRBV7-8,-,CASSPAGRAKGELFF
TRBJ2-7,TRBV7-9,TRBD2,CASSSTPAGARAYEQYF
TRBJ1-1,TRBV6-1,-,CASQSRRYTEAFF
TRBJ2-7,TRBV20-1,-,CSVAGEQGEGEQYF
TRBJ2-3,TRBV2,-,CASSDLESSTDTQYF
TRBJ1-2,TRBV12-3/TRBV12-4,-,CASSRGREYGYTF
TRBJ2-2,TRBV9,TRBD2,CASSALAGGTGELFF
TRBJ2-7,TRBV29-1,TRBD1,CSVVNRDRGYEQYF
TRBJ2-7,TRBV7-9,TRBD1,CASSLTADRNYEQYF
TRBJ2-2,TRBV7-3,-,CASSLGTDGELFF
TRBJ1-2,TRBV5-1,-,CASSTGYRYGYTF
TRBJ1-3,TRBV2,TRBD1,CASKGTGEGNTIYF
TRBJ2-5,TRBV12-3/TRBV12-4,TRBD2,CASSVAGAPQETQYF
TRBJ1-6,TRBV4-3,TRBD1,CASSQDGQVYNSPLHF
TRBJ2-7,TRBV7-8,-,CASSLGGPAYEQYF
TRBJ1-2,TRBV6-5,-,CASSNPSTLGYGYTF
TRBJ1-1,TRBV10-2,-,CASTRGGPLSTEAFF